The clone carrying this TCR beta chain was observed many times. Its antigen is as yet unknown. This sample was taken from a study of T cells in Graves' hyperthyroidism and ophthalmopathy. Whole-study findings and limits: Stable hyperthyroidism and ophthalmopathy were separated using 13 V-J signatures.

Germline V lookup: CDR1 MDHEN, CDR2 SYDVKM. The CDR3 has 14 residues. Trimming cost V 4 bases and J 6 bases, with 10 bases left between them. Uncontrolled infection, other autoimmune disease, pregnancy or lactation disqualified patients from enrolment. Researchers amplified the TCR beta CDR3 regions from RNA transcripts. An initial round of RT-PCR targeting the TCR CDR3 relied on the HTBI primer set. Each CDR3 protein gets one entry after TCRdb re-called the multiplex PCR reads with MiXCR. The repertoire consists of under 650,000 distinct CDR3 sequences, with about 17% occurring once and the leading ten covering 3.8%.

This TCR was sampled from a woman aged 30 to 39 with Graves' hyperthyroidism. V and J are TRBV28 and TRBJ1-6; TRBD1 is a possible D gene (6 bases). The specimen was blood. In DNA form, the CDR3 reads TGTGCCAGCAGTTCAGGGGCAGGTAATTCACCCCTCCACTTT. It yields the protein CASSSGAGNSPLHF.